This is a list of T cell receptor beta chains from one sample in a study of OX40 agonist ivuxolimab in advanced cancers. Repertoires were generated with immunoSEQ multiplex PCR, while TCRdb's copy carries only in-frame clones and drops some. This sample yields over 85,000 clones, of which around 84% are seen a single time; more than 0.95% belongs to the top ten. Specimen: CD4+ or CD8+ T cells sorted from blood, collected in a trial of the OX40 agonist ivuxolimab. The receptors shown here come from an adult with an advanced solid tumor such as melanoma, head and neck, liver or kidney cancer. The CDR3 runs from the conserved cysteine through the conserved F or W. D genes are given only for firm matches. A row's size may be missing; if present it is once, few, many or a size class.

d_call	v_call	j_call	clone_size	cdr3_nt	cdr3_aa
NA	TRBV11-2	TRBJ2-1	few	TGTGCCAGTACCGGCCTGAACAATGAGCAGTTCTTC	CASTGLNNEQFF
TRBD1	TRBV10-2	TRBJ2-3	NA	TGCGCCAGCAGTGAGTCGCTAGGGGGCGCAGATACGCAGTATTTT	CASSESLGGADTQYF
NA	TRBV6-5	TRBJ2-3	NA	TGTGCCAGCAGTTACTCGAAGCTAGCCGGGGATACGCAGTATTTT	CASSYSKLAGDTQYF
NA	TRBV5-1	TRBJ2-5	few	TGCGCCAGCAGCTTGGCGGGGTTGGACTCGCAAGAGACCCAGTACTTC	CASSLAGLDSQETQYF
TRBD2	TRBV5-4	TRBJ2-5	NA	TGTGCCAGCAGCCTGGCCCCTCTAGCGGAAGAGACCCAGTACTTC	CASSLAPLAEETQYF
TRBD2	TRBV5-4	TRBJ2-3	medium-sized	TGTGCCAGCAGCCCTCGACTAGCGGGGGGTCCGACAGATACGCAGTATTTT	CASSPRLAGGPTDTQYF
NA	TRBV5-4	TRBJ2-3	NA	TGTGCCAGCAGCCAGAACTGGGCCCTACCGGGAGATACGCAGTATTTT	CASSQNWALPGDTQYF
TRBD1	TRBV6-1	TRBJ1-3	NA	TGTGCCAGCAGTGATGGACAGGGGACTATCTCTGGAAACACCATATATTTT	CASSDGQGTISGNTIYF
NA	TRBV18	TRBJ1-1	NA	TGTGCCAGCTCACCCCGACAGGCCATGAACACTGAAGCTTTCTTT	CASSPRQAMNTEAFF
NA	TRBV28	TRBJ2-3	once	TGTGCCAGCAGCAACCCGGGACAACTTTGGGCAGATACGCAGTATTTT	CASSNPGQLWADTQYF
NA	TRBV6-5	TRBJ1-6	NA	TGTGCCAGCAGCCAGGGAGGGGATAATTCACCCCTCCACTTT	CASSQGGDNSPLHF
NA	TRBV9	TRBJ1-1	NA	TGTGCCAGCAGCGTAGTAGGCAGCATGAACACTGAAGCTTTCTTT	CASSVVGSMNTEAFF
TRBD1	TRBV11-2	TRBJ1-3	NA	TGTGCCAGCAGCTTATCGGCCAGGGGGCAGGACACCATATATTTT	CASSLSARGQDTIYF
NA	TRBV5-1	TRBJ1-1	NA	TGCGCCAGCAGCTTGGTGGCGGCAGGGACAACTGAAGCTTTCTTT	CASSLVAAGTTEAFF
NA	TRBV30	TRBJ1-5	once	TGTGCCTGGAGTGTACTAAATAGCAATCAGCCCCAGCATTTT	CAWSVLNSNQPQHF
NA	TRBV7-8	TRBJ2-3	NA	TGTGCCAGCAGCTTAGTCGTTAATAGGAGGGATGATACGCAGTATTTT	CASSLVVNRRDDTQYF
NA	TRBV4-2	TRBJ1-6	NA	TGTGCCAGCAGCCAAGGTTCAGGGGTAGGATCACCCCTCCACTTT	CASSQGSGVGSPLHF
NA	TRBV5-1	TRBJ2-3	NA	TGCGCCAGCAGCATCGGAACCCGCACAGATACGCAGTATTTT	CASSIGTRTDTQYF
NA	TRBV28	TRBJ2-1	NA	TGTGCCAGCAGTTTAATAGGACACTCCTACAATGAGCAGTTCTTC	CASSLIGHSYNEQFF
TRBD2	TRBV7-3	TRBJ2-5	NA	TGTGCCAGCAGCCCCCGGGGAGGAGCGGGGGATAGAAGAGAGACCCAGTACTTC	CASSPRGGAGDRRETQYF
NA	TRBV11-2	TRBJ2-2	NA	TGTGCCAGCACCCGTACCACCTGGGGCACCGGGGAGCTGTTTTTT	CASTRTTWGTGELFF
TRBD2	TRBV5-5	TRBJ2-5	NA	TGTGCCAGCAGCCCCCAAGCGGGGGGGCTACCAGAGACCCAGTACTTC	CASSPQAGGLPETQYF
NA	TRBV9	TRBJ1-3	once	TGTGCCAGCAGCCTCCAGGGAGGGACTGGAAACACCATATATTTT	CASSLQGGTGNTIYF
NA	TRBV28	TRBJ1-1	NA	TGTGCCAGCAGTACCGACAGGGAAGCTTTCTTT	CASSTDREAFF
TRBD2	TRBV10-3	TRBJ2-2	once	TGTGCCATCAGTGCCCGGGGGGGCCAAGCCGGGGAGCTGTTTTTT	CAISARGGQAGELFF
TRBD1	TRBV11-2	TRBJ2-1	NA	TGTGCCAGCAGCTTACTCGACAGGGGGGTAAATGAGCAGTTCTTC	CASSLLDRGVNEQFF
NA	TRBV28	TRBJ1-1	once	TGTGCCAGCGAGGAACCTTTGAACACTGAAGCTTTCTTT	CASEEPLNTEAFF
NA	TRBV10-3	TRBJ2-7	NA	TGTGCCATCAGTGAGTACGAGGGGCCAGGGGAGCAGTACTTC	CAISEYEGPGEQYF
NA	TRBV7-6	TRBJ2-1	NA	TGTGCCAGCAGCCTCGGTCGGACTCCTGGAAATGAGCAGTTCTTC	CASSLGRTPGNEQFF
NA	TRBV7-8	TRBJ1-1	NA	TGTGCCAGCAGCTTTAACGGGAACACTGAAGCTTTCTTT	CASSFNGNTEAFF
NA	TRBV5-1	TRBJ1-1	NA	TGCGCCAGCAGGCCGGACGGACGGAACACTGAAGCTTTCTTT	CASRPDGRNTEAFF
NA	TRBV9	TRBJ1-5	NA	TGTGCCAGCAGCCCCCACATAGATAGCAATCAGCCCCAGCATTTT	CASSPHIDSNQPQHF
NA	TRBV6-5	TRBJ1-1	NA	TGTGCCAGCAGGGGGCCGGGACGGTGGAACACTGAAGCTTTCTTT	CASRGPGRWNTEAFF
NA	TRBV5-1	TRBJ2-7	once	TGCGCCAGCAGCTTGGGAGGGCCACTTGGGCAGTACTTC	CASSLGGPLGQYF
NA	TRBV6-1	TRBJ1-5	NA	TGTGCCAGCAGTGATAGGCAGGGATACGGTCAGCCCCAGCATTTT	CASSDRQGYGQPQHF
NA	TRBV5-4	TRBJ1-2	NA	TGTGCCACGCGTATGCGGGGCCGGAACTATGGCTACACCTTC	CATRMRGRNYGYTF
NA	TRBV19	TRBJ1-6	NA	TGTGCCAGTAGAAAGGGTGGTTCACCCCTCCACTTT	CASRKGGSPLHF
TRBD1	TRBV28	TRBJ2-1	NA	TGTGCCCATGGAGCAGGGGGCCGTAATGAGCAGTTCTTC	CAHGAGGRNEQFF
TRBD1	TRBV28	TRBJ1-4	NA	TGTGCCAGCAGTTTCACAGGGGACCTCGCAACTAATGAAAAACTGTTTTTT	CASSFTGDLATNEKLFF
NA	TRBV5-4	TRBJ2-1	NA	TGTGCCAGCTTTCGCGTGGGGGCTACCTACAATGAGCAGTTCTTC	CASFRVGATYNEQFF
NA	TRBV7-2	TRBJ2-5	NA	TGTGCCAGCAGCTTAGTTTCAGGGAACCCCCAAGAGACCCAGTACTTC	CASSLVSGNPQETQYF
NA	TRBV28	TRBJ1-5	NA	TGTGCCAGCAGTTTGGACAGCGGGAGTACGCCCCAGCATTTT	CASSLDSGSTPQHF
NA	TRBV5-5	TRBJ2-1	NA	TGTGCCAGCGAGGTAGCCTACAATGAGCAGTTCTTC	CASEVAYNEQFF
TRBD2	TRBV7-9	TRBJ2-5	NA	TGTGCCAGCAGCTTATTAGCGGGGGGGCCCCAAGAGACCCAGTACTTC	CASSLLAGGPQETQYF
NA	TRBV18	TRBJ2-1	NA	TGTGCCAGCTCACCAACCAGGGGGGGGAATGAGCAGTTCTTC	CASSPTRGGNEQFF
TRBD2	TRBV2	TRBJ2-2	NA	TGTGCCAGCAAGACGGGACCGGGACTAGCGGGCACCGGGGAGCTGTTTTTT	CASKTGPGLAGTGELFF
TRBD2	TRBV29-1	TRBJ2-1	NA	TGCAGCGTTGCCCTAGCGGGGGGGGCTGGCAATGAGCAGTTCTTC	CSVALAGGAGNEQFF
NA	TRBV9	TRBJ1-2	few	TGTGCCAGCAGCGTAGAAGGTCCTCAGAGATATGGCTACACCTTC	CASSVEGPQRYGYTF